The present TCR beta chain was sequenced within a study of cytomegalovirus exposure and HLA in healthy donors. This clone has only a few counts. 60 Vbeta and 13 Jbeta primers were used in PCR. Profiled with immunoSEQ multiplex PCR; TCRdb holds only in-frame clones, not every one. The table includes 95,000 to 150,000 clones, 15% detected once. It was healthy bone marrow donors who served as donors. Sequenced material: PBMCs. The sequence came from a woman aged 18-29 years in good health and CMV-seronegative.

CDR3 sequence reads: CASSYLDSYNSPLHF. DNA of the CDR3: TGCGCCAGCAGCTATTTGGACAGCTATAATTCACCCCTCCACTTT. The V gene is TRBV4-1, the J gene TRBJ1-6, with D possibly matching TRBD1 (6 bases). V shed 5 bases and J shed 3 bases, with 11 bases lying between them. Germline-derived CDR1 and CDR2 are MGHRA and YSYEKL. The CDR3 covers 15 residues.